Listed below are T cell receptor beta chains from one sample, sequenced in a study of OX40 agonist ivuxolimab in advanced cancers. Sequencing used immunoSEQ multiplex PCR; TCRdb keeps in-frame clones, though not all of them. The repertoire holds 90,000 to 120,000 clones, approximately 89% seen once, with about 1.2% in the top ten. The sample was CD4+ or CD8+ T cells sorted from blood, taken in a trial of the OX40 agonist ivuxolimab. The receptors derive from an adult with an advanced solid tumor such as melanoma, head and neck, liver or kidney cancer. CDR3s include the opening cysteine and the closing phenylalanine or tryptophan. The D gene is left open where the match is weak. Clone size appears in some rows only: once, few, many, or a class for an expanded clone.

clone_size	j_call	v_call	d_call	cdr3_nt	cdr3_aa
NA	TRBJ2-2	TRBV27	TRBD2	TGTGCCAGCAGTTTAGGCCCCCCGGGAGCGGGAGGAAGTACCGGGGAGCTGTTTTTT	CASSLGPPGAGGSTGELFF
NA	TRBJ1-1	TRBV6-5	NA	TGTGCCAGCAGTCAACTTTCAGGGGCCGATGAAGCTTTCTTT	CASSQLSGADEAFF
NA	TRBJ2-7	TRBV6-5	TRBD2	TGTGCCAGCAGTTACCAACTAGCGGGAGTCTACGAGCAGTACTTC	CASSYQLAGVYEQYF
NA	TRBJ2-7	TRBV5-5	NA	TGTGCCAGCACCATTGGGGCAGGGATCTCCTACGAGCAGTACTTC	CASTIGAGISYEQYF
NA	TRBJ2-1	TRBV25-1	TRBD2	TGTGCCAGCGGGAGCGGGAGAAGATACAATGAGCAGTTCTTC	CASGSGRRYNEQFF
NA	TRBJ1-1	TRBV7-8	NA	TGTGCCAGCAGCTTAGTAGAGGGTAAAGATTCTGAAGCTTTCTTT	CASSLVEGKDSEAFF
NA	TRBJ2-7	TRBV19	NA	TGTGCCAGTAGTATATGGAAAAACTCCTACGAGCAGTACTTC	CASSIWKNSYEQYF
NA	TRBJ2-7	TRBV27	NA	TGTGCCAGCAGTTTATCAGGCGACAAAACCTACGAGCAGTACTTC	CASSLSGDKTYEQYF
NA	TRBJ2-2	TRBV6-4	TRBD2	TGTGCCAGCAGTGACCGACTAGCGGGAGGGCAAAACACCGGGGAGCTGTTTTTT	CASSDRLAGGQNTGELFF
once	TRBJ2-7	TRBV6-6	TRBD2	TGTGCCAGCAGCCCCTGGGGAGGGGCGCTCGAGCAGTACTTC	CASSPWGGALEQYF
NA	TRBJ2-5	TRBV27	NA	TGTGCCAGCAGTTTTAAGTGGGGCGAGACCCAGTACTTC	CASSFKWGETQYF
NA	TRBJ1-4	TRBV28	TRBD1	TGTGCCAGCACAACAACAGGGGCTATTAATGAAAAACTGTTTTTT	CASTTTGAINEKLFF
NA	TRBJ2-3	TRBV5-1	TRBD1	TGCGCCAGCAGGTCCGGGACAGGTTCTAGCACAGATACGCAGTATTTT	CASRSGTGSSTDTQYF
NA	TRBJ2-2	TRBV9	NA	TGTGCCAGCAGCCCTTGGGACCACACCGGGGAGCTGTTTTTT	CASSPWDHTGELFF
NA	TRBJ1-5	TRBV7-2	NA	TGTGCCAGCAGCGCCCACTCCAATCAGCCCCAGCATTTT	CASSAHSNQPQHF
NA	TRBJ2-1	TRBV7-3	TRBD2	TGTGCCAGCAGCCCCCAGCGGGAGGATTTCAATGAGCAGTTCTTC	CASSPQREDFNEQFF
NA	TRBJ2-1	TRBV27	NA	TGTGCCAGCGGCCACAATGAGCAGTTCTTC	CASGHNEQFF
NA	TRBJ1-2	TRBV5-6	NA	TGTGCCAGCAGCTCCAGCTATGGCTACACCTTC	CASSSSYGYTF
once	TRBJ2-2	TRBV11-3	TRBD2	TGTGCCAGCAGTCCGGGAGGGACTAACACCGGGGAGCTGTTTTTT	CASSPGGTNTGELFF
NA	TRBJ1-1	TRBV28	NA	TGTGCCAGCAGTTCCCCAAGGGCAGAGGGTCACACTGAAGCTTTCTTT	CASSSPRAEGHTEAFF
NA	TRBJ2-2	TRBV11-2	NA	TGTGCCAGCAGCTTAGATATTATCTACACAGGGGAGCTGTTTTTT	CASSLDIIYTGELFF
NA	TRBJ1-6	TRBV7-9	NA	TGTGCCAGCAGCTTAGATTCACCCCTCCACTTT	CASSLDSPLHF
NA	TRBJ2-1	TRBV14	TRBD1	TGTGCCAGCAGCTTCGGACAGGGGGCAAATGAGCAGTTCTTC	CASSFGQGANEQFF
few	TRBJ1-1	TRBV10-2	TRBD1	TGCGCCAGCAGTGTGTCGGACAGGGAAGCTTTCTTT	CASSVSDREAFF
NA	TRBJ2-5	TRBV19	NA	TGTGCCAGTAGTCGCAAGGGGAGTCGGGAGACCCAGTACTTC	CASSRKGSRETQYF
NA	TRBJ2-3	TRBV7-2	TRBD1	TGTGCCAGCAGTTTACAGGGGGGAGGTATATCAGATACGCAGTATTTT	CASSLQGGGISDTQYF
NA	TRBJ2-7	TRBV7-2	NA	TGTGCCAGCAGCCCCCCCCCGGGGATCTCCTACGAGCAGTACTTC	CASSPPPGISYEQYF
few	TRBJ2-2	TRBV7-2	NA	TGTGCCAGCAGCTCCCTGGGGAAAGGGGGAGGAACCGGGGAGCTGTTTTTT	CASSSLGKGGGTGELFF
NA	TRBJ1-2	TRBV19	TRBD1	TGTGCCAGTAGTAAGCTCGACAGGGTGAGGAGCTATGGCTACACCTTC	CASSKLDRVRSYGYTF
NA	TRBJ2-1	TRBV27	TRBD2	TGTGCCAGCAGCTTTCTGTCAGCGGGAGTTCGGAATGAGCAGTTCTTC	CASSFLSAGVRNEQFF
once	TRBJ2-4	TRBV28	NA	TGTGCCAGCAGCCTAGGAGCTGGCCTAGCCAAAAACATTCAGTACTTC	CASSLGAGLAKNIQYF
NA	TRBJ2-1	TRBV2	NA	TGTGCCAGCACCCCACCCCGGGGCGAGCAGTTCTTC	CASTPPRGEQFF
NA	TRBJ1-1	TRBV28	NA	TGTGCCAGCAGCCCCCCGACAGCGAACACTGAAGCTTTCTTT	CASSPPTANTEAFF
NA	TRBJ2-2	TRBV7-2	NA	TGTGCCAGCAGCTTAGTCCGTACCGGGGAGCTGTTTTTT	CASSLVRTGELFF
NA	TRBJ2-7	TRBV19	NA	TGTGCCAGTAGTCGGCAGGGTGAGGGATATGAGCAGTACTTC	CASSRQGEGYEQYF
once	TRBJ1-5	TRBV19	TRBD1	TGTGCCAGTACCTCGGACAGGGGTAATCAGCCCCAGCATTTT	CASTSDRGNQPQHF
NA	TRBJ1-5	TRBV19	NA	TGTGCCAGTAGTATTCAATGGGGAGGCAATCAGCCCCAGCATTTT	CASSIQWGGNQPQHF